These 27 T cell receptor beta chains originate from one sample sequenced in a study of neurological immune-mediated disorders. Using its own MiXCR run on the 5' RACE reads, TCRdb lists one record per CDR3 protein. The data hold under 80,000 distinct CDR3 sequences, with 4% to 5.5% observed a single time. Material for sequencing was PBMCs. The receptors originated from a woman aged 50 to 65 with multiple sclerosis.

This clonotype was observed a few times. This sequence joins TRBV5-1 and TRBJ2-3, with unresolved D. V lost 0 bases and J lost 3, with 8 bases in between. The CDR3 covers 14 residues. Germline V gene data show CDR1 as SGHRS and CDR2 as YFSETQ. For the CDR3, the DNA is TGCGCCAGCAGCTTGGAGGTCGGGACAGATACGCAGTATTTT. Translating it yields CASSLEVGTDTQYF. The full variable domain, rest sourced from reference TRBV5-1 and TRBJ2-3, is KAGVTQTPRYLIKTRGQQVTLSCSPISGHRSVSWYQQTPGQGLQFLFEYFSETQRNKGNFPGRFSGRQFSNSRSEMNVSTLELGDSALYLCASSLEVGTDTQYFGPGTRLTVL.

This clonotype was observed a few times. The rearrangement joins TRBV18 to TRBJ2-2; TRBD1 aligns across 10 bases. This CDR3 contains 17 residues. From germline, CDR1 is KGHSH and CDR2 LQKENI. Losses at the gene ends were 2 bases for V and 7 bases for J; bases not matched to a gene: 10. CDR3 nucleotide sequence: TGTGCCAGCTCACCAGACCGGGGACAGGGGCTTTTCGGGGAGCTGTTTTTT. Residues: CASSPDRGQGLFGELFF.

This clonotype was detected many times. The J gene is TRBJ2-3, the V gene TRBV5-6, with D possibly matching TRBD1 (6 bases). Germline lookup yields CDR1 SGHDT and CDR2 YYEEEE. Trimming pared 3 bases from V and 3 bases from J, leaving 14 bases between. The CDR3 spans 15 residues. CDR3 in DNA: TGTGCCAGCAGCTCAGGACAGAGGGGGACAGATACGCAGTATTTT. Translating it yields CASSSGQRGTDTQYF.

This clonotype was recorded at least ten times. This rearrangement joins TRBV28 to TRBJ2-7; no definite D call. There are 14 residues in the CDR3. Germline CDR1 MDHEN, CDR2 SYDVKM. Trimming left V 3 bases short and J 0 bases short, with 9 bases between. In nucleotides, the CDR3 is TGTGCCAGCAGTTTCGGCCTGAGCTCCTACGAGCAGTACTTC. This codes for CASSFGLSSYEQYF. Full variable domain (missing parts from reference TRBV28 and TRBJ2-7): DVKVTQSSRYLVKRTGEKVFLECVQDMDHENMFWYRQDPGLGLRLIYFSYDVKMKEKGDIPEGYSVSREKKERFSLILESASTNQTSMYLCASSFGLSSYEQYFGPGTRLTVT.

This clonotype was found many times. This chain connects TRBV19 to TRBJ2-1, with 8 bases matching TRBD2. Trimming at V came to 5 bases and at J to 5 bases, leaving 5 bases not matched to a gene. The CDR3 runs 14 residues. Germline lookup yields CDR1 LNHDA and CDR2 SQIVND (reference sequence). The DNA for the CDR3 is TGTGCCAGTAGTCAACAGCGGGGGAACAATGAGCAGTTCTTC. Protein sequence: CASSQQRGNNEQFF.

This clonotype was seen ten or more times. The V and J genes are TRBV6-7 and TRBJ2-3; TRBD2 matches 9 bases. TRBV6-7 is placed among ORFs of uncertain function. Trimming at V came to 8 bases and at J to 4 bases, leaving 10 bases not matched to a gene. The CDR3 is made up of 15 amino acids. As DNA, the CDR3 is TGTGCCAGCCCGCCGAGCGGGGGGTCCCCAGATACGCAGTATTTT. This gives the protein CASPPSGGSPDTQYF.

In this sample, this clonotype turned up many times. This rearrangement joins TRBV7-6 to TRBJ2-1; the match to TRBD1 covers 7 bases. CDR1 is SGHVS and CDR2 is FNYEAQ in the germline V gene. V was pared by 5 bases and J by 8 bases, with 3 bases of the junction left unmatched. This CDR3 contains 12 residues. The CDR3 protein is CASSNRGDEQFF. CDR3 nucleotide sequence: TGTGCCAGCAGCAACAGGGGAGATGAGCAGTTCTTC.

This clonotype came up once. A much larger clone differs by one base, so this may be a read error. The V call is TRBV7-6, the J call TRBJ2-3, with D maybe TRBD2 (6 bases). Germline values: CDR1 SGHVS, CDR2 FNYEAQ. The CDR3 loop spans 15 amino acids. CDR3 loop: CASSRRGMEGDTHYF. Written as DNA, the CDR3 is TGTGCCAGCAGCCGGCGAGGGATGGAGGGAGATACGCACTATTTT. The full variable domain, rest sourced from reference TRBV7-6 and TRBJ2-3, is GAGVSQSPRYKVTKRGQDVALRCDPISGHVSLYWYRQALGQGPEFLTYFNYEAQQDKSGLPNDRFSAERPEGSISTLTIQRTEQRDSAMYRCASSRRGMEGDTHYFGPGTRLTVL.

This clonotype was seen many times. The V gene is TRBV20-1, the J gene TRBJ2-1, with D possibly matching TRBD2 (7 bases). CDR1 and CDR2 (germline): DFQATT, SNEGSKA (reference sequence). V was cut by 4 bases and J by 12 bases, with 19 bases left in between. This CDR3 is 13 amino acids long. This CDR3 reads CSATQRGGYVQFF. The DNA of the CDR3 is TGCAGTGCTACTCAAAGGGGGGGGTACGTGCAGTTCTTC.

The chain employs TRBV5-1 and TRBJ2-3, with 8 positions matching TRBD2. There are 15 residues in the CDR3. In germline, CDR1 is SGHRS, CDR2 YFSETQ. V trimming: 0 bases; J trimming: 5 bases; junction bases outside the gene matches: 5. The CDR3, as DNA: TGCGCCAGCAGCTTGGGCGGCGGGGGGCGAGATACGCAGTATTTT. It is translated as CASSLGGGGRDTQYF.

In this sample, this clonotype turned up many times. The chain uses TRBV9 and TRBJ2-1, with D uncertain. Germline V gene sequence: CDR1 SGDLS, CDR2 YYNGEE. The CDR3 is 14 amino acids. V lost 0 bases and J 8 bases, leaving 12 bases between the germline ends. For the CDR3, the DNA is TGTGCCAGCAGCGTAGCTAATAGGAACCATGAGCAGTTCTTC. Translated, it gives CASSVANRNHEQFF.

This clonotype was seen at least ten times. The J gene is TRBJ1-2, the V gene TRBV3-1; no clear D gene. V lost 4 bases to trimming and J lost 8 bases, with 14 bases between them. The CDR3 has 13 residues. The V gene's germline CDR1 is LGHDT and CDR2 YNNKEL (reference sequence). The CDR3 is CASSPRYEGGYTF. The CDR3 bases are TGTGCCAGCAGCCCCCGGTATGAGGGCGGCTACACCTTC.

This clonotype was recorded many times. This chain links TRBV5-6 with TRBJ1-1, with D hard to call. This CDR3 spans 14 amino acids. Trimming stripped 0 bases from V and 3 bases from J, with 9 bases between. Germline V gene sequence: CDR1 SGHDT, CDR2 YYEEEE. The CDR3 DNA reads TGTGCCAGCAGCTTGGGATACCACGACACTGAAGCTTTCTTT. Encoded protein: CASSLGYHDTEAFF.

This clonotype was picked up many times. The CDR3 nucleotides read TGTGCCACCAGTGATTTCGCGGCAGGCACAGATACGCAGTATTTT. Translating gives CATSDFAAGTDTQYF. This sequence joins TRBV24-1 and TRBJ2-3, with D uncertain. The CDR3 spans 15 residues. Trimming stripped 1 base from V and 1 base from J, with 8 bases between. Germline V CDR1 and CDR2: KGHDR, SFDVKD.

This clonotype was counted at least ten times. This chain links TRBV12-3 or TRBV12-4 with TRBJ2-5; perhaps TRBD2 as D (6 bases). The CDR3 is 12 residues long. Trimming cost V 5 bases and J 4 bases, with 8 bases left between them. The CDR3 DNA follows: TGTGCCAGCAGTAGCGGGCGAGAGACCCAGTACTTC. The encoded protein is CASSSGRETQYF.

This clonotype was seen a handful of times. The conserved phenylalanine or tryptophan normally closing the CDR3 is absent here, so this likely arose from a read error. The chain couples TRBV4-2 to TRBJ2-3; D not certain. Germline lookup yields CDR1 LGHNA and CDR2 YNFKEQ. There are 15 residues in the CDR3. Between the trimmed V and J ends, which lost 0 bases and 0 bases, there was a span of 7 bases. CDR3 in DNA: TGTGCCAGCAGCCAAGAAATTGGGAGCACAGATACGCAGTATAAT. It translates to CASSQEIGSTDTQYN.

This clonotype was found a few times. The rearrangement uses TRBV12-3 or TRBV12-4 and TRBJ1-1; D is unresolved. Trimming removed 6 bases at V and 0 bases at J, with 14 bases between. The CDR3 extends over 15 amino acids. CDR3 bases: TGTGCCAGCAGCCATCGGGTGCTCATGAACACTGAAGCTTTCTTT. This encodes CASSHRVLMNTEAFF.

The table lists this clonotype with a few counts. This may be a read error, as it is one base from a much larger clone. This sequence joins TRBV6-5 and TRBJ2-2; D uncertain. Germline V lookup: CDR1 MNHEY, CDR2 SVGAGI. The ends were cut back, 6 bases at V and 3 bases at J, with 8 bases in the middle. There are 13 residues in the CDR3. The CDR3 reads CASRPRYTGELFF. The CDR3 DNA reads TGTGCCAGCAGACCCAGATACACCGGGGAGCTGTTTTTT.

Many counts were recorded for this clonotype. The CDR3 DNA sequence: TGTGCCAGCAGCCTCCTGGGTGGCGGGGAGCTGTTTTTT. It translates to CASSLLGGGELFF. The V and J genes are TRBV3-1 and TRBJ2-2; D remains unclear. CDR1 is LGHDT, CDR2 YNNKEL, per germline (reference sequence). V gave up 4 bases and J gave up 7 bases, with 10 bases separating them. The CDR3 is 13 residues long.

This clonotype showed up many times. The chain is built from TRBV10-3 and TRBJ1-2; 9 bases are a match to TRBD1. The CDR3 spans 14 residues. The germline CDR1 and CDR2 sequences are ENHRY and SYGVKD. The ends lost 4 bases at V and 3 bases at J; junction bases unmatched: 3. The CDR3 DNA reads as TGTGCCATCAGTGGGACAGGGGTTGACTATGGCTACACCTTC. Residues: CAISGTGVDYGYTF.

Written as DNA, the CDR3 is TGCAGCGCCGTTGGCAGTGGAGACACTGAAGCTTTCTTT. This translates into CSAVGSGDTEAFF. The chain has TRBV29-1 and TRBJ1-1; no reliable D call. This CDR3 region has 13 residues. The V gene's germline CDR1 is SQVTM and CDR2 ANQGSEA. V was clipped by 7 bases and J by 3 bases, with 15 bases between them.

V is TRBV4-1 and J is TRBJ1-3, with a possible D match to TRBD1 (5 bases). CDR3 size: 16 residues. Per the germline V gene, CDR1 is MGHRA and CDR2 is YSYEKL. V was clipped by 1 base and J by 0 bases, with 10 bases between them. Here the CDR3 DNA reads TGCGCCAGCAGCCAAGTTAAGGGGAACTCTGGAAACACCATATATTTT. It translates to CASSQVKGNSGNTIYF.

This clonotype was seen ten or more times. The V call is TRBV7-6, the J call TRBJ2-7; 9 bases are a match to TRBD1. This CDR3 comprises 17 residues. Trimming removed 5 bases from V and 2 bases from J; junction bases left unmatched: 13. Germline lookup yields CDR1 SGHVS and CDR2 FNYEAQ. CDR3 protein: CASSPGTGIRATYEQYF. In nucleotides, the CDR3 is TGTGCCAGCAGCCCCGGGACAGGGATCCGTGCTACCTACGAGCAGTACTTC.

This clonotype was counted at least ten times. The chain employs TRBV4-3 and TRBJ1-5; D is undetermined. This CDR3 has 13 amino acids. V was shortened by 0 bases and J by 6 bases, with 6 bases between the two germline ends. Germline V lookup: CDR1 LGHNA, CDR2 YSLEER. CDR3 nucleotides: TGCGCCAGCAGCCAAGATTATGGTCAGCCCCAGCATTTT. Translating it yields CASSQDYGQPQHF.

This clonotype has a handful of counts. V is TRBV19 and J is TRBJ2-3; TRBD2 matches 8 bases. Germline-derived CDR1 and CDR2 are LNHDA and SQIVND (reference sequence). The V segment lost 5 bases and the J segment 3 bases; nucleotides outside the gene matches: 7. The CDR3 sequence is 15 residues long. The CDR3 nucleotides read TGTGCCAGTAGTTGGTCGGGGGGGGTAACAGATACGCAGTATTTT. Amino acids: CASSWSGGVTDTQYF.

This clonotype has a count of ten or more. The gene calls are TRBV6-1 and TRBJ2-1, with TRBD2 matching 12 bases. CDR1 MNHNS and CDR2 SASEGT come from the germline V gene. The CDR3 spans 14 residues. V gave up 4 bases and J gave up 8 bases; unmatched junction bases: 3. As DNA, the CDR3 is TGTGCCAGCAGTGCCGGACTAGCGGGGCATGAGCAGTTCTTC. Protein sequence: CASSAGLAGHEQFF.

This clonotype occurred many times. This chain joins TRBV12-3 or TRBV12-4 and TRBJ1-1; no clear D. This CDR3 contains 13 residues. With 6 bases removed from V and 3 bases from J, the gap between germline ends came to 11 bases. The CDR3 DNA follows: TGTGCCAGCAGAAGTAGACCCTACACTGAAGCTTTCTTT. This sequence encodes CASRSRPYTEAFF.